These 10 T cell receptor beta chains came from one sample sequenced in a study of beta chain features in type 1 diabetes. Reverse transcription of all isolated RNA meant that expressed TCRB transcripts were sequenced. Only in-frame clones appear in the TCRdb table, and some are missing; sequencing was by immunoSEQ multiplex PCR. In the table there are roughly 370,000 clones, roughly 14% of which are singletons. Sequenced input: naive CD4+ T cells from blood. The source is a man aged 25-45 years in good health.

V usage is TRBV14 and J usage is TRBJ1-1; tentatively, D is TRBD1 (5 bases). Germline V lookup: CDR1 SGHDN, CDR2 FVKESK. Between the trimmed V and J ends, which lost 0 bases and 7 bases, there was a span of 15 bases. The CDR3 loop spans 15 amino acids. The CDR3 loop reads CASSQDFGAGFEAFF. DNA of the CDR3: TGTGCCAGCAGCCAAGATTTTGGGGCCGGATTTGAAGCTTTCTTT.

There are a few counts of this clone. This chain links TRBV15 with TRBJ1-1; no clear D gene. The germline CDR1 and CDR2 sequences are LNHNV and YYDKDF (reference sequence). V was pared by 3 bases and J by 3 bases, with 11 bases between. The length of the CDR3 is 14 residues. CDR3 loop: CATSSEVGDTEAFF. The CDR3 region has the DNA TGTGCCACCAGCAGTGAGGTAGGCGACACTGAAGCTTTCTTT.

A word on this clone: The sample carries other DNA sequences with the same CDR3. This chain joins TRBV30 and TRBJ1-5; D not resolved. CDR1 is GTSNPN, CDR2 SVGIG, per germline (reference sequence). The CDR3 has 13 residues. Trimming took off 1 base at V and 1 base at J, with 5 bases between the two ends. The CDR3: CAWSGRSNQPQHF. The CDR3 region has the DNA TGTGCCTGGAGTGGACGAAGCAATCAGCCCCAGCATTTT.

The chain links TRBV2 to TRBJ2-3, with a possible D match to TRBD2 (5 bases). V was trimmed by 7 bases and J by 0 bases, leaving 14 bases between them. Germline V gene lookup returns CDR1 SNHLY and CDR2 FYNNEI. The CDR3 spans 15 residues. The CDR3 sequence: CASKGRSGSTDTQYF. Written as DNA, the CDR3 is TGTGCCAGCAAGGGTAGAAGCGGCAGCACAGATACGCAGTATTTT.

The chain carries TRBV28 and TRBJ2-5; 11 bases align to TRBD1. CDR1 is MDHEN and CDR2 is SYDVKM in the germline V gene. V was clipped by 3 bases and J by 4 bases; unmatched bases: 10. The CDR3 has 17 residues. CDR3 amino acids: CASSFLGQGALGETQYF. DNA of the CDR3: TGTGCCAGCAGTTTCCTTGGACAGGGGGCTCTCGGAGAGACCCAGTACTTC.

This sequence joins TRBV18 and TRBJ2-2, with D hard to call. Trimming shortened V by 5 bases and J by 0 bases, and 10 bases separated the two germline ends. The V gene's germline CDR1 is KGHSH and CDR2 LQKENI. This CDR3 spans 15 amino acids. The CDR3 DNA is TGTGCCAGCTCAGCCCTACCGACGAACACCGGGGAGCTGTTTTTT. Its translation: CASSALPTNTGELFF. The entire variable domain, with the rest obtained from reference TRBV18 and TRBJ2-2, is as follows: NAGVMQNPRHLVRRRGQEARLRCSPMKGHSHVYWYRQLPEEGLKFMVYLQKENIIDESGMPKERFSAEFPKEGPSILRIQQVVRGDSAAYFCASSALPTNTGELFFGEGSRLTVL.

This clone was counted a few times. The chain employs TRBV7-2 and TRBJ2-5; D is ambiguous. Trimming took off 8 bases at V and 5 bases at J, with 9 bases between the two ends. From germline, CDR1 is SGHTA and CDR2 FQGNSA. This CDR3 comprises 11 residues. Here the CDR3 reads CASLGAETQYF. DNA of the CDR3: TGTGCCAGCCTCGGAGCGGAGACCCAGTACTTC.

The rearrangement uses TRBV5-4 and TRBJ2-3; D remains ambiguous. CDR1 and CDR2 from the germline V gene are SGHNT and YYREEE (reference sequence). The length of the CDR3 is 15 residues. Between the trimmed V and J ends, which lost 2 bases and 5 bases, there was a span of 15 bases. The chain's CDR3 is CASSFPLQIGDTQYF. CDR3 in DNA: TGTGCCAGCAGCTTCCCGCTACAAATAGGAGATACGCAGTATTTT.

This clone occurred a few times. J is TRBJ2-1 and V is TRBV14; a weak D match, TRBD2 (5 bases). V lost 1 base and J 7 bases, leaving 14 bases between the germline ends. There are 15 residues in the CDR3. The germline V gene encodes CDR1 SGHDN and CDR2 FVKESK. As DNA, the CDR3 is TGTGCCAGCAGCCAAGTTGCGAGGGCGGGTAATGAGCAGTTCTTC. It translates to CASSQVARAGNEQFF.

This chain's CDR3 is CASSSQLLNTEAFF. The DNA for the CDR3 is TGTGCCAGCAGCTCGCAGCTCTTGAACACTGAAGCTTTCTTT. The chain is built from TRBV7-2 and TRBJ1-1, with D uncertain. The V gene's germline CDR1 is SGHTA and CDR2 FQGNSA. V gave up 4 bases and J gave up 0 bases, with 9 bases separating them. The CDR3 is 14 amino acids. Together with reference TRBV7-2 and TRBJ1-1, the CDR3 gives the full variable domain: GAGVSQSPSNKVTEKGKDVELRCDPISGHTALYWYRQSLGQGLEFLIYFQGNSAPDKSGLPSDRFSAERTGGSVSTLTIQRTQQEDSAVYLCASSSQLLNTEAFFGQGTRLTVV.